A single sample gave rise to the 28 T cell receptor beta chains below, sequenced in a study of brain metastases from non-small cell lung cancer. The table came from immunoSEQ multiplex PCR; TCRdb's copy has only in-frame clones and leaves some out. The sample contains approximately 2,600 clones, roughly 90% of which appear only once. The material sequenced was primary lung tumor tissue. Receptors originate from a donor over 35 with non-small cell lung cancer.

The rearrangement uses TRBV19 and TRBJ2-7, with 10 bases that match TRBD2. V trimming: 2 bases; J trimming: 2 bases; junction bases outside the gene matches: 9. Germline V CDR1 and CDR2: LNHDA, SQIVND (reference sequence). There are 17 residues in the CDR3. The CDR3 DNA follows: TGTGCCAGTAGTATACCCTTGCTAGCGGGAGCGCCCTACGAGCAGTACTTC. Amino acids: CASSIPLLAGAPYEQYF.

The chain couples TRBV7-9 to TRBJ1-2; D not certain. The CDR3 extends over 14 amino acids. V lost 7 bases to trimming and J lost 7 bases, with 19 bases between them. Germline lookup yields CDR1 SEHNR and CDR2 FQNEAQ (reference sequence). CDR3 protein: CASMPRETFGGYTF. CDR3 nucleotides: TGTGCCAGCATGCCCCGGGAAACTTTTGGTGGCTACACCTTC.

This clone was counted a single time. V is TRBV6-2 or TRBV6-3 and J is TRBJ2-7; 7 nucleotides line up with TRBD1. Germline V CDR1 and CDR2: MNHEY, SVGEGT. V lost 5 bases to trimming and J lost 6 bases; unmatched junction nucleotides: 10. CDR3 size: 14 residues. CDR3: CASSNNRGPGEQYF. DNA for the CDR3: TGTGCCAGCAGTAACAACAGGGGTCCGGGCGAGCAGTACTTC.

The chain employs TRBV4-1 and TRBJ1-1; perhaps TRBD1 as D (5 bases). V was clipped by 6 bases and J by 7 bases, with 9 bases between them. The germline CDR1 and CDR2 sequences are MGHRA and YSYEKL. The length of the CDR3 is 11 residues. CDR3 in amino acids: CASSRGGEAFF. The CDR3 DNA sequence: TGCGCCAGCAGTCGTGGGGGTGAAGCTTTCTTT.

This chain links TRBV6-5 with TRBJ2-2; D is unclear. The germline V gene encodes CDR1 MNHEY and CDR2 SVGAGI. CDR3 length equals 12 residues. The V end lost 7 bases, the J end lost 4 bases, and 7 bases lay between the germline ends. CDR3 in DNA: TGTGCCAGCACCTCTCTCACCGGGGAGCTGTTTTTT. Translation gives CASTSLTGELFF.

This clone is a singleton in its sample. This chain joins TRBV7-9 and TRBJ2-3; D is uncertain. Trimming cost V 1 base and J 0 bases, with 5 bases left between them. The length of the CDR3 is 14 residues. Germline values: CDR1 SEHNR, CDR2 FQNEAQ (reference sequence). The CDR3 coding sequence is TGTGCCAGCAGCTTAGTCAGGAGCACAGATACGCAGTATTTT. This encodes CASSLVRSTDTQYF. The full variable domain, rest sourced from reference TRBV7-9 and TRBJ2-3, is DTGVSQNPRHKITKRGQNVTFRCDPISEHNRLYWYRQTLGQGPEFLTYFQNEAQLEKSRLLSDRFSAERPKGSFSTLEIQRTEQGDSAMYLCASSLVRSTDTQYFGPGTRLTVL.

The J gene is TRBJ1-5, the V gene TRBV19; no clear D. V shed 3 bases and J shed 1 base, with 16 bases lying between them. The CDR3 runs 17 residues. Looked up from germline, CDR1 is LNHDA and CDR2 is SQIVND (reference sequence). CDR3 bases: TGTGCCAGTAGTATTCTGGCCAGCTCCATCAGCAATCAGCCCCAGCATTTT. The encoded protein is CASSILASSISNQPQHF.

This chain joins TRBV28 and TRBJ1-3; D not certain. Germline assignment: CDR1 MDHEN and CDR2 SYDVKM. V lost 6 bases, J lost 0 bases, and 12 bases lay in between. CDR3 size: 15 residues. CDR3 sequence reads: CASSPYPSSGNTIYF. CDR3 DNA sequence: TGTGCCAGCAGCCCCTACCCGAGCTCTGGAAACACCATATATTTT.

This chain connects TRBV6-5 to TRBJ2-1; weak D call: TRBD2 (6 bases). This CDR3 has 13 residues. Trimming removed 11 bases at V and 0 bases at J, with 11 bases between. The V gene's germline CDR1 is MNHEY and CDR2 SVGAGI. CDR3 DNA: TGTGCCTCCCGGGGGAGCTCCTACAATGAGCAGTTCTTC. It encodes CASRGSSYNEQFF.

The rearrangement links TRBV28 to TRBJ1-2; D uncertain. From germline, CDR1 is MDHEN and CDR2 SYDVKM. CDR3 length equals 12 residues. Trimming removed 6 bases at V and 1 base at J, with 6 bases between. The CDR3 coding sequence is TGTGCCAGCAGACAGATTAACTATGGCTACACCTTC. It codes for CASRQINYGYTF.

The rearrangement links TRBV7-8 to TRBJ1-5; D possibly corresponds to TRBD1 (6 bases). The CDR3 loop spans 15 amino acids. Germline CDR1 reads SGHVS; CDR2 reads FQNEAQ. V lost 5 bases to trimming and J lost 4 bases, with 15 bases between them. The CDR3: CASSTQGRQNQPQHF. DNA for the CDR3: TGTGCCAGCAGCACCCAGGGGCGGCAGAATCAGCCCCAGCATTTT.

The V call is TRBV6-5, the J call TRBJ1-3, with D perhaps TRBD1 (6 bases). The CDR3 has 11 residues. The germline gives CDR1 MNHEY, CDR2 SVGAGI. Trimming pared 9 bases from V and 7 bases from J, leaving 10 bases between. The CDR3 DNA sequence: TGTGCCAGTATAAGGGGGAACACCATATATTTT. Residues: CASIRGNTIYF.

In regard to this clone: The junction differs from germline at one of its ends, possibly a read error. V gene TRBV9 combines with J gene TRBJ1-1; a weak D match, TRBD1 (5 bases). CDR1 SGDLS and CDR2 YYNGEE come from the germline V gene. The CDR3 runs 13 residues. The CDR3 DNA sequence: TGTGTCAGCAGCGTAGGGACGGATCAAGGAGCTTTCTTT. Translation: CVSSVGTDQGAFF.

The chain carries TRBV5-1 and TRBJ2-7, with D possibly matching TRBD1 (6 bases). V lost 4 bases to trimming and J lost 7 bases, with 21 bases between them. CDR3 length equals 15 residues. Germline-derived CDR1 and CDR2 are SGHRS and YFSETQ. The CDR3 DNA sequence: TGCGCCAGCAGCCCTGGACAGTCCAGGGCTTGGGAGCAGTACTTC. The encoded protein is CASSPGQSRAWEQYF.

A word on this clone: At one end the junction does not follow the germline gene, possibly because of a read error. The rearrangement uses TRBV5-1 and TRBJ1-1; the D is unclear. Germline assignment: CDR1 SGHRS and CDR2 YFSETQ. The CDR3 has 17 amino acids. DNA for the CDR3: TGCGCTAGCAGCTTACACGTCTCCTCCCAAGGGAACACTGAAGCTTTCTTT. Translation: CASSLHVSSQGNTEAFF. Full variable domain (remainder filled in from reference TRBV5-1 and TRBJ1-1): KAGVTQTPRYLIKTRGQQVTLSCSPISGHRSVSWYQQTPGQGLQFLFEYFSETQRNKGNFPGRFSGRQFSNSRSEMNVSTLELGDSALYLCASSLHVSSQGNTEAFFGQGTRLTVV.

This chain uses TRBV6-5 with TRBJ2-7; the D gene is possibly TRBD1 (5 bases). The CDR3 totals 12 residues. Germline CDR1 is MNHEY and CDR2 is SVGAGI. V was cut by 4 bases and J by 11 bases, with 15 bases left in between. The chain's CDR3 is CASSSGSQGEYF. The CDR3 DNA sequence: TGTGCCAGCAGTTCCGGGTCTCAAGGGGAGTACTTC.

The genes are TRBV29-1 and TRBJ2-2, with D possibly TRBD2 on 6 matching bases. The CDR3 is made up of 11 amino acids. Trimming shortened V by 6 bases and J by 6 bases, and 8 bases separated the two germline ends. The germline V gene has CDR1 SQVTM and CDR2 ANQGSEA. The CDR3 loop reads CSVWEAGELFF. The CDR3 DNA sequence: TGCAGCGTCTGGGAGGCCGGGGAGCTGTTTTTT.

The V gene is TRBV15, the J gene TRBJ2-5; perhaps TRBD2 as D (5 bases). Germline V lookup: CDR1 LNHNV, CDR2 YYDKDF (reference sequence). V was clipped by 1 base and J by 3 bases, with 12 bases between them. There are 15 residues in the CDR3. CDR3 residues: CATSRGVARKETQYF. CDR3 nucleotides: TGTGCCACCAGCAGAGGGGTAGCGAGAAAAGAGACCCAGTACTTC.

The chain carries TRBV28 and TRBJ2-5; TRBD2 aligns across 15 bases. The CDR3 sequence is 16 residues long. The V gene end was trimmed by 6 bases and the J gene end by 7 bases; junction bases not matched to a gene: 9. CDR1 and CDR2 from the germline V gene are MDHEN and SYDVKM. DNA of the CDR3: TGTGCCAGCAGCACGGGACTAGCGGGAGGCCTCGCGACCCAGTACTTC. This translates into CASSTGLAGGLATQYF. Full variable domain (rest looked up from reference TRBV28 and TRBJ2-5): DVKVTQSSRYLVKRTGEKVFLECVQDMDHENMFWYRQDPGLGLRLIYFSYDVKMKEKGDIPEGYSVSREKKERFSLILESASTNQTSMYLCASSTGLAGGLATQYFGPGTRLLVL.

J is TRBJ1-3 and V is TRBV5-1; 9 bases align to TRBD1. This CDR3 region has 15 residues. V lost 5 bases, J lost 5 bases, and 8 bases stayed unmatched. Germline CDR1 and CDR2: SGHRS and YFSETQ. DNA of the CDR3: TGCGCCAGCAGGGAGGGACAGGGAGAGAGAAACACCATATATTTT. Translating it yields CASREGQGERNTIYF.

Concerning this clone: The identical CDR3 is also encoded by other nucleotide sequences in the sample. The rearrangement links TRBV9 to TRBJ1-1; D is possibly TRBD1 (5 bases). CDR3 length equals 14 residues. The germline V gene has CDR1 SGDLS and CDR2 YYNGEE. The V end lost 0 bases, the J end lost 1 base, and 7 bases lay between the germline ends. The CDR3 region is CASSVGQGNTEAFF. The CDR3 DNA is TGTGCCAGCAGCGTAGGGCAGGGGAACACTGAAGCTTTCTTT.

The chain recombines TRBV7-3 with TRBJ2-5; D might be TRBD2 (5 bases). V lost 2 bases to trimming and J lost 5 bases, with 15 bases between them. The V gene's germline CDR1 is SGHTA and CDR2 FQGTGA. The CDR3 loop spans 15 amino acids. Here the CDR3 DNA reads TGTGCCAGCAGCTTACTAGGGAGAACCTCGGAGACCCAGTACTTC. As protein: CASSLLGRTSETQYF.

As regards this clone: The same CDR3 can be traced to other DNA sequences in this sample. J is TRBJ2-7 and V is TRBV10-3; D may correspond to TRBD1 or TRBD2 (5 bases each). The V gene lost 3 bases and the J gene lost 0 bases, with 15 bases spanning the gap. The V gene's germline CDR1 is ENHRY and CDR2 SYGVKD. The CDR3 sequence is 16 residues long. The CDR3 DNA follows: TGTGCCATCAGTGAAGGAAGGGGACCCTTCTCCTACGAGCAGTACTTC. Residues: CAISEGRGPFSYEQYF.

This CDR3 reads CASSPQQRAGETQYF. CDR3 DNA sequence: TGTGCCAGCTCACCACAACAGCGAGCCGGGGAGACCCAGTACTTC. The rearrangement joins TRBV18 to TRBJ2-5; D ambiguous. The germline gives CDR1 KGHSH, CDR2 LQKENI. The CDR3 spans 15 residues. Trimming took off 1 base at V and 5 bases at J, with 14 bases between the two ends. Full variable domain (outside the CDR3, taken from reference TRBV18 and TRBJ2-5): NAGVMQNPRHLVRRRGQEARLRCSPMKGHSHVYWYRQLPEEGLKFMVYLQKENIIDESGMPKERFSAEFPKEGPSILRIQQVVRGDSAAYFCASSPQQRAGETQYFGPGTRLLVL.

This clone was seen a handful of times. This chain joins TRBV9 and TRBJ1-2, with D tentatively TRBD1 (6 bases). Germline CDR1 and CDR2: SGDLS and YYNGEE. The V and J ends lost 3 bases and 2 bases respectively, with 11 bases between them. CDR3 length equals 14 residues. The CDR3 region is CASSGRGGNYGYTF. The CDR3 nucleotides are TGTGCCAGCAGCGGACGGGGGGGCAACTATGGCTACACCTTC.

CDR3 protein: CASSLLTQGGRETQYF. CDR3 coding DNA: TGTGCCAGCAGTCTCCTGACCCAGGGAGGGAGGGAGACCCAGTACTTC. V and J are TRBV27 and TRBJ2-5, with 7 bases identical to TRBD2. This CDR3 has 16 amino acids. Germline V gives CDR1 MNHEY, CDR2 SMNVEV (reference sequence). Losses at the gene ends were 5 bases for V and 5 bases for J; bases not matched to a gene: 14.

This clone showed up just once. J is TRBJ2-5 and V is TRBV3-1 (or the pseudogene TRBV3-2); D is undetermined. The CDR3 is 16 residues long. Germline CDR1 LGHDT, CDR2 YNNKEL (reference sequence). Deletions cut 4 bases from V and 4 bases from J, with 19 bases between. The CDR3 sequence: CASSRAYSWSGETQYF. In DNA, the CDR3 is TGTGCCAGCAGCCGGGCCTATTCGTGGAGTGGAGAGACCCAGTACTTC.

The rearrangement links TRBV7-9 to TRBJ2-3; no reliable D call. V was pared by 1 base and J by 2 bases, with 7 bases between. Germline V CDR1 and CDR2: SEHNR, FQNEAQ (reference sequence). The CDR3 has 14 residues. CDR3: CASSLEKDTDTQYF. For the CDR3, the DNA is TGTGCCAGCAGCTTAGAGAAGGACACAGATACGCAGTATTTT.